Shown below are 5 T cell receptor beta chains from a single sample sequenced in a study of blood T cell repertoires in COVID-19. TCRdb's copy holds only in-frame clones and misses some; the assay was immunoSEQ multiplex PCR. Here the sample spans 250,000 to 300,000 clones, 75% to 90% being singletons. Source material: peripheral blood. The receptors here all came from a woman in her seventies with COVID-19, enrolled during active disease.

The V gene is TRBV5-5, the J gene TRBJ2-2; 8 nucleotides agree with TRBD1. The length of the CDR3 is 16 residues. CDR1 SGHKS and CDR2 YYEKEE come from the germline V gene (reference sequence). J gave up 0 bases and V 1 base, and 2 bases lay outside the gene matches. CDR3 nucleotide sequence: TGTGCCAGCAGCTTGACAGGGGGAACGAACACCGGGGAGCTGTTTTTT. This encodes CASSLTGGTNTGELFF.

V usage is TRBV19 and J usage is TRBJ1-2, with TRBD1 matching 7 bases. The V and J ends lost 7 bases and 4 bases, in that order; junction bases with no gene match: 12. Germline V CDR1 and CDR2: LNHDA, SQIVND (reference sequence). There are 15 residues in the CDR3. The CDR3 coding sequence is TGTGCCAGTACCCCACCCGGGACAGACCTCTATGGCTACACCTTC. Its translation is CASTPPGTDLYGYTF.

In its sample, this clone was seen once. The CDR3 DNA follows: TGTGCCTGGAGTGTATACAGGGGGGAGACTGAAGCTTTCTTT. Protein product: CAWSVYRGETEAFF. The genes are TRBV30 and TRBJ1-1, with 8 bases that match TRBD1. In germline, CDR1 is GTSNPN, CDR2 SVGIG (reference sequence). With V trimmed by 0 bases and J by 5 bases, 5 bases remained unmatched. This CDR3 region has 14 residues.

The rearrangement links TRBV29-1 to TRBJ1-1; 8 nucleotides agree with TRBD1. The ends lost 7 bases at V and 4 bases at J; junction bases unmatched: 8. The CDR3 sequence is 13 residues long. The germline V gene has CDR1 SQVTM and CDR2 ANQGSEA. This chain's CDR3 is CSAGQGEPTEAFF. In DNA form, the CDR3 reads TGCAGCGCCGGACAGGGAGAGCCCACTGAAGCTTTCTTT.

The CDR3: CASNINTGTSGRNEQFF. CDR3 coding DNA: TGCGCCAGCAATATAAATACCGGGACTAGCGGACGCAATGAGCAGTTCTTC. The V call is TRBV5-1, the J call TRBJ2-1; 11 bases are shared with TRBD2. The trim removed 6 bases at V and 6 bases at J, leaving 14 bases unmatched. The CDR3 length is 17 residues. Germline V gene lookup returns CDR1 SGHRS and CDR2 YFSETQ.